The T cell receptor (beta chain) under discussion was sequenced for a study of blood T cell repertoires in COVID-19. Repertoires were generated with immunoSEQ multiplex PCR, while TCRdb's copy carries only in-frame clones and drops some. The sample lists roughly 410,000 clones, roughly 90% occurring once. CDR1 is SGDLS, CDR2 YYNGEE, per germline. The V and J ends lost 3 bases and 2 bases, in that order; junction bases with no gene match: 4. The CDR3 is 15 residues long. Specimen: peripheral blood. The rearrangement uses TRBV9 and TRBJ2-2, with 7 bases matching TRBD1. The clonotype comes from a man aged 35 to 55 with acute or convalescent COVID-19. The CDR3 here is CASSADRLNTGELFF. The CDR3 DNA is TGTGCCAGCAGCGCGGACAGGCTAAACACCGGGGAGCTGTTTTTT.